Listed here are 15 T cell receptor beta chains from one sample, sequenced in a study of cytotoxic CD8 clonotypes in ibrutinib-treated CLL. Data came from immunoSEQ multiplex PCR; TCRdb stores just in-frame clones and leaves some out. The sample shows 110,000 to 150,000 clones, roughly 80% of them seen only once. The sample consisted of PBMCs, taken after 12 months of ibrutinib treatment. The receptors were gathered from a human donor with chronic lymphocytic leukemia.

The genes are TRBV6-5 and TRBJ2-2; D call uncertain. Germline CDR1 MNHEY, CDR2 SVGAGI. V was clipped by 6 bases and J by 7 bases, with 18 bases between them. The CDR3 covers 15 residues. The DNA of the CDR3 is TGTGCCAGCAGCCCGAGCTTCTACCGCTTCGGGGAGCTGTTTTTT. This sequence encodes CASSPSFYRFGELFF.

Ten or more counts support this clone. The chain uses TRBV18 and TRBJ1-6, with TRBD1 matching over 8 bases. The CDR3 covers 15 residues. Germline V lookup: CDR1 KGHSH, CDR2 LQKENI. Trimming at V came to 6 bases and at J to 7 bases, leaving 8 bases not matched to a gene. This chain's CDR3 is CASSPDRVGNSPLHF. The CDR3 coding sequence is TGTGCCAGCTCTCCGGACAGGGTTGGCAATTCACCCCTCCACTTT. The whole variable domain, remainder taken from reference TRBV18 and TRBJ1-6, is NAGVMQNPRHLVRRRGQEARLRCSPMKGHSHVYWYRQLPEEGLKFMVYLQKENIIDESGMPKERFSAEFPKEGPSILRIQQVVRGDSAAYFCASSPDRVGNSPLHFGNGTRLTVT.

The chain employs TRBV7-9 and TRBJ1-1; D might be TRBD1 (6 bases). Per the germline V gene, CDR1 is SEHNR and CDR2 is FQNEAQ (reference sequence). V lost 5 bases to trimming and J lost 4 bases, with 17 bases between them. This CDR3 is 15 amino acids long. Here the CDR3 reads CASSRYSRGSTEAFF. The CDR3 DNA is TGTGCCAGCAGCCGGTACTCCAGGGGTAGCACTGAAGCTTTCTTT.

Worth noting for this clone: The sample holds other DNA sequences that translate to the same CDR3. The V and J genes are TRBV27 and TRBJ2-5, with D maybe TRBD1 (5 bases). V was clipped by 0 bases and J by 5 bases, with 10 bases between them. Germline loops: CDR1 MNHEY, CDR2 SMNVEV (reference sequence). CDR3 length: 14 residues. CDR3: CASSLSGVRETQYF. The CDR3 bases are TGTGCCAGCAGTTTATCAGGGGTTCGGGAGACCCAGTACTTC.

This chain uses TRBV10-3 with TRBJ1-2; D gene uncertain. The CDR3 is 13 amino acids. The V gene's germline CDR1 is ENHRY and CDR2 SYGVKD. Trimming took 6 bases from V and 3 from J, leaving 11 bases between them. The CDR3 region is CAISPDGDYGYTF. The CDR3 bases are TGTGCCATCAGCCCAGACGGGGACTATGGCTACACCTTC.

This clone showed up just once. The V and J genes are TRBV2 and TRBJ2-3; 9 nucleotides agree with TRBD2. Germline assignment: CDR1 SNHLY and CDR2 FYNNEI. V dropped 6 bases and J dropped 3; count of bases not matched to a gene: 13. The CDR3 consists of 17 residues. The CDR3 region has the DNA TGTGCCAGCAGGGGAGTTTCGCGGGAGGGCCTAACAGATACGCAGTATTTT. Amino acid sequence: CASRGVSREGLTDTQYF.

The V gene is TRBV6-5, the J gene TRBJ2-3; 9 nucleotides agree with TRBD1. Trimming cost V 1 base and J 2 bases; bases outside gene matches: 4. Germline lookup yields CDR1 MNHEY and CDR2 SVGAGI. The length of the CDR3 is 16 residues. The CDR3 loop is CASSYLGQGTTDTQYF. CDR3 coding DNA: TGTGCCAGCAGTTACTTGGGACAGGGAACCACAGATACGCAGTATTTT.

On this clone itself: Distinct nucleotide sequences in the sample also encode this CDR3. CDR3 sequence reads: CASRGDGNSPLHF. The CDR3 DNA sequence: TGTGCCAGCAGGGGGGACGGGAATTCACCCCTCCACTTT. The gene calls are TRBV2 and TRBJ1-6; D perhaps matches TRBD1 (5 bases). The CDR3 is 13 residues long. V dropped 6 bases and J dropped 7 bases, with 10 bases sitting between them. Germline V gene sequence: CDR1 SNHLY, CDR2 FYNNEI.

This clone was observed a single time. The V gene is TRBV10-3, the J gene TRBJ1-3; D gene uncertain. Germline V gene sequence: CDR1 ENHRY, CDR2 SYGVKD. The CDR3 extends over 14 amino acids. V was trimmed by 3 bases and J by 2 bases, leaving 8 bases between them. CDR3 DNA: TGTGCCATCAGTGAAGGGAACCCTGGAAACACCATATATTTT. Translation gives CAISEGNPGNTIYF.

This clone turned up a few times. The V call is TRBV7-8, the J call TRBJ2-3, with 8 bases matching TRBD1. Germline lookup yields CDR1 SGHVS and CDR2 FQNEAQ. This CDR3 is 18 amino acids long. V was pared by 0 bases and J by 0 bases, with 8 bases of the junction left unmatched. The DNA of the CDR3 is TGTGCCAGCAGCTTAGCCTCAGGGGGCGGATTGAGCACAGATACGCAGTATTTT. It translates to CASSLASGGGLSTDTQYF.

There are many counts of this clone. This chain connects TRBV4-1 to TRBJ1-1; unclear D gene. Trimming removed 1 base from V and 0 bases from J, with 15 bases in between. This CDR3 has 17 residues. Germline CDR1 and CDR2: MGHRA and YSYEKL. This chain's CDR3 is CASSQVGPVELNTEAFF. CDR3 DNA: TGCGCCAGCAGCCAAGTAGGTCCTGTGGAATTGAACACTGAAGCTTTCTTT.

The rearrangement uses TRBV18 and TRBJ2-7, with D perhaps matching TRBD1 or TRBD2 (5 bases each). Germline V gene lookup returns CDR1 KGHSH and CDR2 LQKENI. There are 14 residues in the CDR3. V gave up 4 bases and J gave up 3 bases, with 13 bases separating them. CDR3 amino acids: CASSRSGRNYEQYF. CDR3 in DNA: TGTGCCAGCTCACGATCGGGACGTAACTACGAGCAGTACTTC.

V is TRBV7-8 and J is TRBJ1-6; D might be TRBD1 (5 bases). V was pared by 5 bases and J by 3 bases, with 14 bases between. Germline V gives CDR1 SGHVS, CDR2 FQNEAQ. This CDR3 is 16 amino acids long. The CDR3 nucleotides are TGTGCCAGCAGCCAAGGACACGGGCTCTATAATTCACCCCTCCACTTT. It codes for CASSQGHGLYNSPLHF.

The CDR3 DNA reads as TGTGCCAGCAGTTTATCCCTAGCGGTCTCCTACGAGCAGTACTTC. Amino acid sequence: CASSLSLAVSYEQYF. The genes are TRBV27 and TRBJ2-7, with 7 bases that match TRBD2. Per germline, CDR1 MNHEY and CDR2 SMNVEV (reference sequence). The CDR3 runs 15 residues. Trimming took 0 bases from V and 0 from J; bases not matched to a gene: 2.

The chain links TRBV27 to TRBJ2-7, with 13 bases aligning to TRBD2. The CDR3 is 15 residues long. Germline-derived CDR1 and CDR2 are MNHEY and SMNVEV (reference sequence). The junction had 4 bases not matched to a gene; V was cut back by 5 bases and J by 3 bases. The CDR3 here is CASSAGTSGIYEQYF. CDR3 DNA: TGTGCCAGCAGTGCCGGGACTAGCGGGATCTACGAGCAGTACTTC.